Listed below are T cell receptor beta chains from one sample, sequenced in a study of T cell clones after liver transplantation. TCRdb's table, derived via immunoSEQ multiplex PCR, lists solely in-frame clones and lacks some. Among some 80,000 clones listed, 84% were seen once. The sample was CD4+ T cells from blood, taken around 50 months after liver transplant. All receptors come from a human patient who received a liver transplant. The T cells may come from the graft donor. Each CDR3 is given with its conserved first and last residue. The order of the fields is D gene, J gene, clone size, V gene, CDR3 DNA, CDR3 protein. D genes are given only for firm matches. The size field is filled for only some rows; it gives once, few, many or a size class.

D: NA; J: TRBJ1-2; size: NA; V: TRBV2; DNA: TGTGCCAGCAGACCCGACAGGTCCTATGGCTACACCTTC; CDR3: CASRPDRSYGYTF
D: NA; J: TRBJ2-5; size: once; V: TRBV5-1; DNA: TGCGCCAGCAGCGGAGGACGGAGCCAAGAGACCCAGTACTTC; CDR3: CASSGGRSQETQYF
D: NA; J: TRBJ1-2; size: NA; V: TRBV6-5; DNA: TGTGCCAGCAGTTCGGGGGCCAGGGGCTACACCTTC; CDR3: CASSSGARGYTF
D: NA; J: TRBJ2-5; size: NA; V: TRBV5-6; DNA: TGTGCCAGCAGCTTGGTTCGGCGGGAGACCCAGTACTTC; CDR3: CASSLVRRETQYF
D: NA; J: TRBJ1-2; size: NA; V: TRBV6-6; DNA: TGTGCCAGCAGTTACTCGAACGGGGACTATGGCTACACCTTC; CDR3: CASSYSNGDYGYTF
D: NA; J: TRBJ2-5; size: once; V: TRBV5-1; DNA: TGCGCCAGCAGCTCGCTCCAAGAGACCCAGTACTTC; CDR3: CASSSLQETQYF
D: NA; J: TRBJ2-7; size: NA; V: TRBV5-4; DNA: TGTGCCAGCAGCTTGGGGGTAGGGCTCACCTCCTACGAGCAGTACTTC; CDR3: CASSLGVGLTSYEQYF
D: NA; J: TRBJ2-5; size: NA; V: TRBV7-2; DNA: TGTGCCAGCAGGGTGGCGGCGAACCAAGAGACCCAGTACTTC; CDR3: CASRVAANQETQYF
D: TRBD1; J: TRBJ2-2; size: NA; V: TRBV5-4; DNA: TGTGCCAGCAGCTTGCGACAGGGAAGAACCGGGGAGCTGTTTTTT; CDR3: CASSLRQGRTGELFF
D: TRBD1; J: TRBJ2-7; size: once; V: TRBV7-3; DNA: TGTGCCAGCAGTCGGGACAGCGGCGCCGAGCAGTACTTC; CDR3: CASSRDSGAEQYF
D: NA; J: TRBJ1-2; size: NA; V: TRBV19; DNA: TGTGCCAGTAGCTCTAATAACTATGGCTACACCTTC; CDR3: CASSSNNYGYTF